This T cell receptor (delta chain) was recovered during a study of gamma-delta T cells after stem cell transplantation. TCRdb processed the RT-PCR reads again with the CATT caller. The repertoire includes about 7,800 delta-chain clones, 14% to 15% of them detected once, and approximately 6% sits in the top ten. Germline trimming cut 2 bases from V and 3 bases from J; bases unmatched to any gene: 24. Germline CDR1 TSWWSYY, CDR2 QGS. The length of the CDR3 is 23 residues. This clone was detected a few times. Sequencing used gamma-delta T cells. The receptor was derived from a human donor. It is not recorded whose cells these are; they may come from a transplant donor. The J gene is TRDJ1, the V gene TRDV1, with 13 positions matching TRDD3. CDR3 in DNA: TGTGCTCTTGGGGAATTATGGCCGATCCTCCAGACTGGGGGATACGTAGATTCCGATAAACTCATCTTT. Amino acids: CALGELWPILQTGGYVDSDKLIF.